The text below deals with one T cell receptor (beta chain). The record originates from a study of T cell changes during pregnancy in multiple sclerosis. The J segment lost 2 bases and the V segment lost 5 bases, leaving 6 bases of the junction unmatched. The CDR3 is 15 residues long. Germline V gene sequence: CDR1 SGHRS, CDR2 YFSETQ. Clones were read by immunoSEQ multiplex PCR, and TCRdb kept only the in-frame ones, dropping some. Among tens of thousands of clones listed, around 93% were seen once. This receptor was obtained from a female donor with multiple sclerosis, enrolled in a pregnancy study. The source was peripheral blood, collected in the first trimester of pregnancy. V usage is TRBV5-1 and J usage is TRBJ2-7, with TRBD1 identical over 11 bases. The CDR3 DNA reads TGCGCCAGCAGTACGAGGACAGGGGGCACCTACGAGCAGTACTTC. This sequence encodes CASSTRTGGTYEQYF.